This T cell receptor beta chain emerged from a study of beta chain features in type 1 diabetes. Whole-study findings and limits: Diminished insertions and augmented deletions at VDJ junctions characterized type 1 diabetes patients. There was a moderate but significant shortening of TCRB CDR3s in all four CD4+ subsets of Type 1 diabetes patients.

This CDR3 contains 14 residues. V lost 5 bases and J lost 8, with 16 bases in between. Per germline, CDR1 MNHNY and CDR2 SVGAGI (reference sequence). Stem cell-like memory, regulatory, central memory and naive CD4+ cells were sorted via CD45RO/CCR7/CD25/CD127/CD95/CD27. Each sorted fraction was over 95% pure. The investigators reverse transcribed all of the isolated RNA, so they sequenced expressed TCRB transcripts. This table comes from immunoSEQ multiplex PCR, and its TCRdb copy is limited to in-frame clones, with some not included. The sample has about 360,000 clones; over 9.5% are singletons. This clone turned up a few times. Its antigen is as yet unknown.

This TCR came from a woman aged 18-35 years with type 1 diabetes. The V call is TRBV6-6, the J call TRBJ2-4; maybe TRBD2 (7 bases). Sequences were obtained from naive CD4+ T cells from blood. The CDR3 bases are TGTGCCAGCAGTCCGACAGGCAGCGGGGACATTCAGTACTTC. This gives the protein CASSPTGSGDIQYF.